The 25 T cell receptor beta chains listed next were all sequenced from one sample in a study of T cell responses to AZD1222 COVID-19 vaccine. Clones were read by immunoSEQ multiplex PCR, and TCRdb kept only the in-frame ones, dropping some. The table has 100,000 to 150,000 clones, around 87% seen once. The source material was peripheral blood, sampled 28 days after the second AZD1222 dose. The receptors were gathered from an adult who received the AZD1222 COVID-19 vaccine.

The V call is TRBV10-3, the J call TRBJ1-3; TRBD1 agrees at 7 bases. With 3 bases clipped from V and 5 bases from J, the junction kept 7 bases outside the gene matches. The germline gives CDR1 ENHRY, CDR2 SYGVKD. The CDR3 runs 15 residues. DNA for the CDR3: TGTGCCATCAGTGATCCAGGACAGGCGCGAAACACCATATATTTT. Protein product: CAISDPGQARNTIYF.

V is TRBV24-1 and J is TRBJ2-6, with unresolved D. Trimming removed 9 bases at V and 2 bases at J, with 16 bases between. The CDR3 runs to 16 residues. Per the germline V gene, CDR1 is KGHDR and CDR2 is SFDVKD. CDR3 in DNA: TGTGCCACCTCCCCAAGCTTGAGTACTGGGGCCAACGTCCTGACTTTC. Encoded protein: CATSPSLSTGANVLTF.

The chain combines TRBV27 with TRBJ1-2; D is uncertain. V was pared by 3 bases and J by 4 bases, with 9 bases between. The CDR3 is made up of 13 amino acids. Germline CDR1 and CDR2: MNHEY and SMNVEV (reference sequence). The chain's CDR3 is CASSFGSSYGYTF. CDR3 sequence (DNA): TGTGCCAGCAGTTTCGGGTCCAGCTATGGCTACACCTTC.

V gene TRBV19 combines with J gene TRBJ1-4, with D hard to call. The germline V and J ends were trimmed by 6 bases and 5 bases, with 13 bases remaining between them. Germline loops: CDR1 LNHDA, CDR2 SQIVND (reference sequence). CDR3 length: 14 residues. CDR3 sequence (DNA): TGTGCCAGTAGCTACGGCAATGCCAATGAAAAACTGTTTTTT. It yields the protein CASSYGNANEKLFF.

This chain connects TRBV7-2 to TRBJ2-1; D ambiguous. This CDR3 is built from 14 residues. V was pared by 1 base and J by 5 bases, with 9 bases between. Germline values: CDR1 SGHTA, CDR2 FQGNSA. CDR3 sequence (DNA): TGTGCCAGCAGCTTAGTGAAGTTAAACAATGAGCAGTTCTTC. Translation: CASSLVKLNNEQFF.

CDR3 nucleotides: TGTGCCAGTAGGGACAGGGTGAGGGGAGGCTACACCTTC. Translation: CASRDRVRGGYTF. The chain combines TRBV19 with TRBJ1-2, with 8 bases matching TRBD1. This CDR3 is 13 amino acids long. Germline lookup yields CDR1 LNHDA and CDR2 SQIVND (reference sequence). V shed 6 bases and J 8 bases; nucleotides not matched to a gene: 8.

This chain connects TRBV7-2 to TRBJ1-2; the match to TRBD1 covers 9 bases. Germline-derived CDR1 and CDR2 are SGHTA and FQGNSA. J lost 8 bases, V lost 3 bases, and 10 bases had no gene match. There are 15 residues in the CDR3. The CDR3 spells CASSLSGTGKSGYTF. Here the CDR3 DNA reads TGTGCCAGCAGCTTGTCGGGGACAGGGAAAAGCGGCTACACCTTC.

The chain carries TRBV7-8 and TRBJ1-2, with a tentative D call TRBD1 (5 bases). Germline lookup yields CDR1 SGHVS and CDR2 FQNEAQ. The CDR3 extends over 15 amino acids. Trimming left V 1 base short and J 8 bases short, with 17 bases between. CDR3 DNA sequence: TGTGCCAGCAGCTTAGAAGTAGGGCGGGGGAAAGGCTACACCTTC. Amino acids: CASSLEVGRGKGYTF.

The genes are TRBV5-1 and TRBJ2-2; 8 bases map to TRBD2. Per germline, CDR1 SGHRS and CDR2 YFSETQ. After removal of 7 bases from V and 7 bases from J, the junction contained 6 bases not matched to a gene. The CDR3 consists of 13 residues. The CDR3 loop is CASRRGEVGELFF. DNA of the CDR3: TGCGCCAGCCGGCGGGGGGAAGTCGGGGAGCTGTTTTTT.

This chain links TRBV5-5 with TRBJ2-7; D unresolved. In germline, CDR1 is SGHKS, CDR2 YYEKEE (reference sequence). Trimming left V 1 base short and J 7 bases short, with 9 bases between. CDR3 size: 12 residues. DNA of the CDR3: TGTGCCAGCAGCTTGATTAAAACGGAGCAGTACTTC. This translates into CASSLIKTEQYF.

The CDR3 region is CATKPGRATWGYTF. DNA for the CDR3: TGTGCCACTAAGCCGGGCAGGGCGACGTGGGGCTACACCTTC. The chain uses TRBV19 and TRBJ1-2, with a tentative D call TRBD1 (5 bases). Germline loops: CDR1 LNHDA, CDR2 SQIVND (reference sequence). V lost 10 bases and J 8 bases, leaving 23 bases between the germline ends. This CDR3 contains 14 residues.

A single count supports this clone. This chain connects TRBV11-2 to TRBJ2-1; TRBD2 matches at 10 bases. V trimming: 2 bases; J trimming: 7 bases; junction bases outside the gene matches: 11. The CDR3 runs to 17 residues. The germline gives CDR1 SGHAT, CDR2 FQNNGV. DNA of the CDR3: TGTGCCAGCAGCTTAACTAGCGGGGCACCCTTTTGGAATGAGCAGTTCTTC. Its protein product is CASSLTSGAPFWNEQFF.

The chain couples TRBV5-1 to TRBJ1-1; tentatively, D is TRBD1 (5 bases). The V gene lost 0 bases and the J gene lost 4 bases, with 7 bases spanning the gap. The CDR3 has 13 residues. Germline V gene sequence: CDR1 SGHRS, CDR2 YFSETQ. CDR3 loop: CASSLEGSTEAFF. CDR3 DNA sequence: TGCGCCAGCAGCTTGGAGGGGAGCACTGAAGCTTTCTTT.

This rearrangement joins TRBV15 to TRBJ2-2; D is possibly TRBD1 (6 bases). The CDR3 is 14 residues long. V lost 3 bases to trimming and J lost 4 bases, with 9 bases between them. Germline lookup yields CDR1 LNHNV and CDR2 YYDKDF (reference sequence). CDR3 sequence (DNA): TGTGCCACCAGCAGTGGACAGTCCACCGGGGAGCTGTTTTTT. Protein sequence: CATSSGQSTGELFF.

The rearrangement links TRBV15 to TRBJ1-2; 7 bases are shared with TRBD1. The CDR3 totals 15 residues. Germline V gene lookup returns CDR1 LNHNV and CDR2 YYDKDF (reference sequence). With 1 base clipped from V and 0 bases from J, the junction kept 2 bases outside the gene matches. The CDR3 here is CATSRGQGANYGYTF. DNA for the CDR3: TGTGCCACCAGCAGAGGGCAGGGGGCTAACTATGGCTACACCTTC.

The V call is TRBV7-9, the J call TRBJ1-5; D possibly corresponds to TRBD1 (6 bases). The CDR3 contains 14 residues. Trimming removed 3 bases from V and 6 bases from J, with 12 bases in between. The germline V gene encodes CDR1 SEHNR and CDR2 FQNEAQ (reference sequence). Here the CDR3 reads CASSFAGVFQPQHF. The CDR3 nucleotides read TGTGCCAGCAGCTTTGCAGGGGTTTTTCAGCCCCAGCATTTT. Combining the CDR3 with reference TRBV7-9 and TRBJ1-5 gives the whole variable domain DTGVSQNPRHKITKRGQNVTFRCDPISEHNRLYWYRQTLGQGPEFLTYFQNEAQLEKSRLLSDRFSAERPKGSFSTLEIQRTEQGDSAMYLCASSFAGVFQPQHFGDGTRLSIL.

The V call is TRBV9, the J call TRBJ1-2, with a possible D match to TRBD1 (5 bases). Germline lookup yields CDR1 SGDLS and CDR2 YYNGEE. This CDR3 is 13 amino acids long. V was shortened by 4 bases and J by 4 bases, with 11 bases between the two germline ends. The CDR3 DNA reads TGTGCCAGCAGCCCTTTCGGGGGCTATGGCTACACCTTC. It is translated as CASSPFGGYGYTF.

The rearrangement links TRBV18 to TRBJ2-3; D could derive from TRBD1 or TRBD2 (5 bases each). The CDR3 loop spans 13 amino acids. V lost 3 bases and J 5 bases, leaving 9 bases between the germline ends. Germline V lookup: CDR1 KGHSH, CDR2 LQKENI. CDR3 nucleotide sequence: TGTGCCAGCTCACCCGGGACGGGAGATACGCAGTATTTT. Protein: CASSPGTGDTQYF.

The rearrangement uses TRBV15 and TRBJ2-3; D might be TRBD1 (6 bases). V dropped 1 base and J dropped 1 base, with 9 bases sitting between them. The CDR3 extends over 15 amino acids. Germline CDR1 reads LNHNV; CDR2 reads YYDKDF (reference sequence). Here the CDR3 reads CATSRGGQRTDTQYF. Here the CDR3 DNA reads TGTGCCACCAGCAGAGGGGGGCAGCGCACAGATACGCAGTATTTT.

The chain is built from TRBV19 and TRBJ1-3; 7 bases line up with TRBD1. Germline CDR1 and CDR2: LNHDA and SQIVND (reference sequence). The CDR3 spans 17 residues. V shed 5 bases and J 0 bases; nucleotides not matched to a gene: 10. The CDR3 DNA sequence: TGTGCCAGTAGTTTCCGGACAGGTGCGAGCTCTGGAAACACCATATATTTT. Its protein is CASSFRTGASSGNTIYF.

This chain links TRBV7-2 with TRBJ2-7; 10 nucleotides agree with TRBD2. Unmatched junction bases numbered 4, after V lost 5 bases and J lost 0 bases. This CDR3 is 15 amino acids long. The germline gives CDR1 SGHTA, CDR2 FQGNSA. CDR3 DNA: TGTGCCAGCAGCGCGGGACTAGCGCTCTCCTACGAGCAGTACTTC. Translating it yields CASSAGLALSYEQYF.

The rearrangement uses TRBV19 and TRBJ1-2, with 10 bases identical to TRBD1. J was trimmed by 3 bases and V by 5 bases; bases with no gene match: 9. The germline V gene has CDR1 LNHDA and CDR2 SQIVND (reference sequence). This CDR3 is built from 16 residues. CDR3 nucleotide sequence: TGTGCCAGTAGTTTCTCTTGGGACAGGGGCGACTATGGCTACACCTTC. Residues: CASSFSWDRGDYGYTF.

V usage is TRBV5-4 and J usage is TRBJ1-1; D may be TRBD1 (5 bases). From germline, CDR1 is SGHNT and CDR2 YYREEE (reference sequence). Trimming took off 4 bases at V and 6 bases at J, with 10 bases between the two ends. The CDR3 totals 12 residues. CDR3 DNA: TGTGCCAGCAGCAACACAGGCCCTGAAGCTTTCTTT. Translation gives CASSNTGPEAFF.

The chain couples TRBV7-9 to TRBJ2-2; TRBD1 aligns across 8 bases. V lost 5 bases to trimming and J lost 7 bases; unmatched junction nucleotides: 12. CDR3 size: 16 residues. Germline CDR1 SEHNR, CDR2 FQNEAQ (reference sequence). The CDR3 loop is CASSRAQGAKGGELFF. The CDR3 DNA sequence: TGTGCCAGCAGCCGAGCCCAGGGGGCCAAGGGCGGGGAGCTGTTTTTT.

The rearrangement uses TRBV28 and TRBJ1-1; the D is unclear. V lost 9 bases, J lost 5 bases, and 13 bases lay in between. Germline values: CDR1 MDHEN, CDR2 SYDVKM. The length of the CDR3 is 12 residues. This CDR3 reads CARTTRETEAFF. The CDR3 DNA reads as TGTGCCAGGACTACGAGGGAGACTGAAGCTTTCTTT.